The 23 T cell receptor beta chains reported below all come from one sample, sequenced in a study of T-cell memory formation after mild COVID-19. One entry per CDR3 protein, called by TCRdb with MiXCR from the 5' RACE reads. The table records more than 250,000 distinct CDR3 sequences, approximately 15% of them present only once. The source material was PBMCs or a T cell subset sorted from them (not recorded which). The receptors come from a man between 18 and 29 years old who had mild COVID-19 (a few samples of this study predate the infection). Cell type and time point are not known.

This chain joins TRBV12-3 or TRBV12-4 and TRBJ2-1; D may be TRBD2 (7 bases). The V end lost 4 bases, the J end lost 7 bases, and 11 bases lay between the germline ends. CDR3 length: 13 amino acids. The DNA of the CDR3 is TGTGCCAGCAGTTGGACTAGGGGGAATGAGCAGTTCTTC. This codes for CASSWTRGNEQFF.

This clonotype was recorded many times. This chain joins TRBV4-2 and TRBJ2-7; no reliable D call. There are 12 residues in the CDR3. V lost 6 bases to trimming and J lost 2 bases, with 8 bases between them. Germline V gives CDR1 LGHNA, CDR2 YNFKEQ. The CDR3 reads CASSYETYEQYF. Here the CDR3 DNA reads TGTGCCAGCAGTTACGAAACCTACGAGCAGTACTTC.

J is TRBJ2-3 and V is TRBV5-1, with 9 bases aligning to TRBD2. V lost 2 bases, J lost 2 bases, and 9 bases stayed unmatched. The length of the CDR3 is 17 residues. Germline CDR1 is SGHRS and CDR2 is YFSETQ. CDR3 protein: CASSFGSGGSYTDTQYF. The CDR3 DNA reads TGCGCCAGCAGCTTCGGAAGCGGGGGGTCTTACACAGATACGCAGTATTTT.

In its sample, this clonotype was seen a few times. V gene TRBV2 combines with J gene TRBJ1-1; D not certain. There are 12 residues in the CDR3. V lost 1 base to trimming and J lost 11 bases, with 11 bases between them. Germline loops: CDR1 SNHLY, CDR2 FYNNEI. CDR3 in amino acids: CASSEGSGRAFF. The DNA for the CDR3 is TGTGCCAGCAGTGAAGGATCGGGTAGGGCTTTCTTT. The full variable domain, completed using reference TRBV2 and TRBJ1-1, is EPEVTQTPSHQVTQMGQEVILRCVPISNHLYFYWYRQILGQKVEFLVSFYNNEISEKSEIFDDQFSVERPDGSNFTLKIRSTKLEDSAMYFCASSEGSGRAFFGQGTRLTVV.

This clonotype was observed at least ten times. J is TRBJ1-1 and V is TRBV18; tentative D call: TRBD1 (6 bases). CDR1 is KGHSH, CDR2 LQKENI, per germline. The ends were cut back, 3 bases at V and 10 bases at J, with 12 bases in the middle. This CDR3 contains 12 residues. The CDR3 region has the DNA TGTGCCAGCTCACCCCAGGGGTTCGCAGCTTTCTTT. It specifies CASSPQGFAAFF.

The CDR3 DNA sequence: TGTGCCAGCAGCTGGGCTAGCGGGGGGGGATACGAGCAGTACTTC. This codes for CASSWASGGGYEQYF. The chain is built from TRBV11-2 and TRBJ2-7; 12 nucleotides line up with TRBD2. Germline assignment: CDR1 SGHAT and CDR2 FQNNGV. Losses at the gene ends were 4 bases for V and 4 bases for J; bases not matched to a gene: 5. The CDR3 extends over 15 amino acids. The full variable domain, completed using reference TRBV11-2 and TRBJ2-7, is EAGVAQSPRYKIIEKRQSVAFWCNPISGHATLYWYQQILGQGPKLLIQFQNNGVVDDSQLPKDRFSAERLKGVDSTLKIQPAKLEDSAVYLCASSWASGGGYEQYFGPGTRLTVT.

This clonotype was seen a few times. This chain connects TRBV7-2 to TRBJ1-5; the D is unclear. The CDR3 sequence is 13 residues long. The V end was cut by 8 bases, the J end by 7 bases, with 15 bases between. Germline V CDR1 and CDR2: SGHTA, FQGNSA. The CDR3 DNA reads as TGTGCCAGCGGGCGGGAGGGTACGCAGCCCCAGCATTTT. Residues: CASGREGTQPQHF. Complete variable domain (other parts from reference TRBV7-2 and TRBJ1-5): GAGVSQSPSNKVTEKGKDVELRCDPISGHTALYWYRQSLGQGLEFLIYFQGNSAPDKSGLPSDRFSAERTGGSVSTLTIQRTQQEDSAVYLCASGREGTQPQHFGDGTRLSIL.

In its sample, this clonotype was seen a few times. J is TRBJ1-1 and V is TRBV5-1; D is ambiguous. V was cut by 4 bases and J by 1 base, with 11 bases left in between. This CDR3 spans 14 amino acids. Germline-derived CDR1 and CDR2 are SGHRS and YFSETQ. CDR3 DNA: TGCGCCAGCAGCCGGACCGTTGGGAACACTGAAGCTTTCTTT. Translating it yields CASSRTVGNTEAFF.

The chain combines TRBV9 with TRBJ1-6; no clear D gene. Germline values: CDR1 SGDLS, CDR2 YYNGEE. The CDR3 sequence is 14 residues long. V was shortened by 2 bases and J by 7 bases, with 10 bases between the two germline ends. This chain's CDR3 is CASSVVSWNSPLHF. The CDR3 nucleotides are TGTGCCAGCAGCGTTGTATCGTGGAATTCACCCCTCCACTTT. Based on the CDR3 plus reference TRBV9 and TRBJ1-6, the full variable domain is DSGVTQTPKHLITATGQRVTLRCSPRSGDLSVYWYQQSLDQGLQFLIQYYNGEERAKGNILERFSAQQFPDLHSELNLSSLELGDSALYFCASSVVSWNSPLHFGNGTRLTVT.

This clonotype was counted a few times. The chain carries TRBV5-1 and TRBJ2-7, with D possibly being TRBD2 (6 bases). With 3 bases removed from V and 0 bases from J, the gap between germline ends came to 16 bases. CDR1 and CDR2 (germline): SGHRS, YFSETQ. There are 16 residues in the CDR3. CDR3 residues: CASSWGDEWSSYEQYF. The CDR3 region has the DNA TGCGCCAGCAGCTGGGGGGACGAGTGGAGCTCCTACGAGCAGTACTTC.

The rearrangement links TRBV5-5 to TRBJ2-1; either TRBD1 or TRBD2 may fit D (5 bases each). The length of the CDR3 is 13 residues. Germline-derived CDR1 and CDR2 are SGHKS and YYEKEE (reference sequence). V was clipped by 4 bases and J by 8 bases, with 13 bases between them. The CDR3 loop reads CASSNRGDHEQFF. In nucleotides, the CDR3 is TGTGCCAGCAGCAATCGAGGGGACCATGAGCAGTTCTTC.

V gene TRBV18 combines with J gene TRBJ1-4; no definite D call. Trimming pared 3 bases from V and 7 bases from J, leaving 6 bases between. The CDR3 totals 12 residues. The germline gives CDR1 KGHSH, CDR2 LQKENI. The CDR3 DNA follows: TGTGCCAGCTCACCCCTAGGTGAAAAACTGTTTTTT. This codes for CASSPLGEKLFF.

This chain joins TRBV4-3 and TRBJ2-2, with D perhaps matching TRBD1 (6 bases). CDR3 length: 15 amino acids. Germline values: CDR1 LGHNA, CDR2 YSLEER. Trimming took off 4 bases at V and 1 base at J, with 10 bases between the two ends. CDR3 DNA sequence: TGCGCCAGCAGCCCCCTGACAGGGAACACCGGGGAGCTGTTTTTT. Its translation: CASSPLTGNTGELFF.

The chain couples TRBV6-6 to TRBJ1-1; D may be TRBD1 (5 bases). The CDR3 extends over 15 amino acids. Germline lookup yields CDR1 MNHNY and CDR2 SVGAGI (reference sequence). Trimming took off 2 bases at V and 8 bases at J, with 18 bases between the two ends. This chain's CDR3 is CASSYPPGDGPEAFF. As DNA, the CDR3 is TGTGCCAGCAGTTACCCCCCCGGGGACGGACCAGAAGCTTTCTTT.

This clonotype has a handful of counts. The chain uses TRBV5-1 and TRBJ2-7, with a weak D call TRBD2 (6 bases). The CDR3 length is 15 residues. From germline, CDR1 is SGHRS and CDR2 YFSETQ. The V and J ends lost 0 bases and 0 bases respectively, with 10 bases between them. CDR3 in DNA: TGCGCCAGCAGCTTGGTAACCGGGAGCTCCTACGAGCAGTACTTC. Its translation is CASSLVTGSSYEQYF.

This clonotype has more than one count but fewer than ten. The rearrangement joins TRBV7-9 to TRBJ2-3; 8 bases fit TRBD1. Germline-derived CDR1 and CDR2 are SEHNR and FQNEAQ (reference sequence). J gave up 0 bases and V 4 bases, and 6 bases lay outside the gene matches. This CDR3 is 16 amino acids long. The CDR3 spells CASSYPQGDSTDTQYF. The CDR3 DNA reads TGTGCCAGCAGCTACCCACAGGGGGATAGCACAGATACGCAGTATTTT.

This clonotype showed up just a few times. The CDR3 coding sequence is TGTGCCAGCAGCTTCTGGAACCAAGAGACCCAGTACTTC. Amino acid sequence: CASSFWNQETQYF. The chain joins TRBV7-7 to TRBJ2-5; no clear D gene. Trimming removed 3 bases from V and 0 bases from J, with 5 bases in between. CDR1 and CDR2 from the germline V gene are SSHAT and FNYEAQ (reference sequence). The CDR3 length is 13 residues.

This clonotype was seen ten or more times. CDR3 protein: CASSIGLAGGTYNEQFF. As DNA, the CDR3 is TGTGCCAGCAGCATAGGACTAGCGGGGGGGACCTACAATGAGCAGTTCTTC. This rearrangement joins TRBV5-6 to TRBJ2-1; TRBD2 matches at 15 bases. Per germline, CDR1 SGHDT and CDR2 YYEEEE. The CDR3 contains 17 residues. Trimming cost V 4 bases and J 2 bases; bases outside gene matches: 4. The full variable domain, in which reference TRBV5-6 and TRBJ2-1 provide the parts outside the CDR3, is DAGVTQSPTHLIKTRGQQVTLRCSPKSGHDTVSWYQQALGQGPQFIFQYYEEEERQRGNFPDRFSGHQFPNYSSELNVNALLLGDSALYLCASSIGLAGGTYNEQFFGPGTRLTVL.

The genes are TRBV4-1 and TRBJ2-3, with D hard to call. V lost 4 bases and J 4 bases, leaving 12 bases between the germline ends. The germline gives CDR1 MGHRA, CDR2 YSYEKL. CDR3 length: 14 amino acids. CDR3 loop: CASSPSEFADTQYF. The DNA for the CDR3 is TGCGCCAGCAGCCCCTCTGAGTTCGCAGATACGCAGTATTTT.

The gene calls are TRBV6-6 and TRBJ2-7, with D possibly TRBD1 on 5 matching bases. This CDR3 contains 14 residues. Germline V lookup: CDR1 MNHNY, CDR2 SVGAGI (reference sequence). V was cut by 6 bases and J by 1 base, with 13 bases left in between. This CDR3 reads CASRTTDPSYEQYV. The DNA for the CDR3 is TGTGCCAGCAGGACGACAGACCCGTCCTACGAGCAGTACGTC.

There are many counts of this clonotype. The rearrangement joins TRBV7-9 to TRBJ2-6; 12 bases fit TRBD2. This CDR3 has 20 residues. Trimming removed 1 base from V and 0 bases from J; junction bases left unmatched: 7. Germline values: CDR1 SEHNR, CDR2 FQNEAQ (reference sequence). CDR3 nucleotide sequence: TGTGCCAGCAGCTTAGTAAGGACTAGCGGGGCTTACTCTGGGGCCAACGTCCTGACTTTC. It is translated as CASSLVRTSGAYSGANVLTF.

The chain couples TRBV7-2 to TRBJ2-3; 8 bases map to TRBD2. V lost 2 bases to trimming and J lost 3 bases; unmatched junction nucleotides: 4. This CDR3 region has 15 residues. Germline V lookup: CDR1 SGHTA, CDR2 FQGNSA. The CDR3 sequence is CASSLRGGRTDTQYF. The CDR3 DNA sequence: TGTGCCAGCAGCTTACGGGGGGGCCGGACAGATACGCAGTATTTT.

The chain carries TRBV20-1 and TRBJ1-1; D unresolved. V lost 2 bases and J lost 2, with 15 bases in between. Germline CDR1 DFQATT, CDR2 SNEGSKA (reference sequence). CDR3 length equals 15 residues. The chain's CDR3 is CSARFPDYGNTEAFF. The DNA of the CDR3 is TGCAGTGCTAGATTTCCGGACTATGGCAACACTGAAGCTTTCTTT.